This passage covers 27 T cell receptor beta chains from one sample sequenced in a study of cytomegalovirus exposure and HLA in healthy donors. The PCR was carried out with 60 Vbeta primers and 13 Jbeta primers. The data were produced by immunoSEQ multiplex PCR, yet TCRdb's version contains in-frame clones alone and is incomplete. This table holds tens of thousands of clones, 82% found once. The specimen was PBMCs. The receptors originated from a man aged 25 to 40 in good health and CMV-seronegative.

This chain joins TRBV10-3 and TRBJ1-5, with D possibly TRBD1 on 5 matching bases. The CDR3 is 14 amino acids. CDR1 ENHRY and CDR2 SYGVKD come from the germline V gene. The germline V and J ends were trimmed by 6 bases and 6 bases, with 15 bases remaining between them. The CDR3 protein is CAIRAGGGSQPQHF. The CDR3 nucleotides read TGTGCCATCAGGGCCGGTGGGGGGAGTCAGCCCCAGCATTTT.

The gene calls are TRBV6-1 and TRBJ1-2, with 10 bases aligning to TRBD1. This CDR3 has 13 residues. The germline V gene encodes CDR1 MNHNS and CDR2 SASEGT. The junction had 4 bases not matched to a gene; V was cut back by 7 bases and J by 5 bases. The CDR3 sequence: CASTPGQGYGYTF. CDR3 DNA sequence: TGTGCCAGCACCCCGGGACAGGGGTATGGCTACACCTTC.

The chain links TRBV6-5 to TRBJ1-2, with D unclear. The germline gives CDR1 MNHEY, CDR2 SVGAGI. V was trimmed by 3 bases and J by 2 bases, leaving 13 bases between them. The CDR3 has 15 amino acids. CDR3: CASSYDLTANYGYTF. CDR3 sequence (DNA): TGTGCCAGCAGTTATGACCTGACTGCAAACTATGGCTACACCTTC.

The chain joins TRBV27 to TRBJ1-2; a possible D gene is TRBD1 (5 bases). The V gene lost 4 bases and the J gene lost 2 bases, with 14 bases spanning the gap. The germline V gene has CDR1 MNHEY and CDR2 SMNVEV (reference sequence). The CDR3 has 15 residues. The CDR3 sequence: CASSWAMTDNYGYTF. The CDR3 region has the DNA TGTGCCAGCAGTTGGGCGATGACAGACAACTATGGCTACACCTTC.

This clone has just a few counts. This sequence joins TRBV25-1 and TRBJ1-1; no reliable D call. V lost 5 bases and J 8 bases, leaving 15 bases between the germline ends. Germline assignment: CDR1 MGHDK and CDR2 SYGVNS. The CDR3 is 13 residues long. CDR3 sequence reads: CASSFGRRVEAFF. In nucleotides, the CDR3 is TGTGCCAGCAGTTTCGGTCGGAGGGTCGAAGCTTTCTTT.

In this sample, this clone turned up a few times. CDR3 DNA sequence: TGTGCCAGCAGGCTATTAGTCATGTTGAGCGGGGACTCCTACGAGCAGTACTTC. This encodes CASRLLVMLSGDSYEQYF. This sequence joins TRBV7-2 and TRBJ2-7, with TRBD2 identical over 7 bases. The CDR3 is made up of 18 amino acids. CDR1 is SGHTA and CDR2 is FQGNSA in the germline V gene. V lost 6 bases, J lost 0 bases, and 17 bases stayed unmatched.

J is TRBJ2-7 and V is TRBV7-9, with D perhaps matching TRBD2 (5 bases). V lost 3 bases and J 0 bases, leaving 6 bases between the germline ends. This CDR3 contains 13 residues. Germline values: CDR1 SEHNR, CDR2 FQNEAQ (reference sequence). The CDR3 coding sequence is TGTGCCAGCAGCTTCGCGGGCTCCTACGAGCAGTACTTC. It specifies CASSFAGSYEQYF.

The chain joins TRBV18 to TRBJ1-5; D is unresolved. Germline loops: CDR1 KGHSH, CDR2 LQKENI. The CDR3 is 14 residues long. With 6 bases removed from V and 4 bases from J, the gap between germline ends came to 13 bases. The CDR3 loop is CASSPVGGNQPQHF. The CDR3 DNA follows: TGTGCCAGCTCCCCCGTTGGCGGGAATCAGCCCCAGCATTTT. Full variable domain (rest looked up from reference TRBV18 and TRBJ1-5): NAGVMQNPRHLVRRRGQEARLRCSPMKGHSHVYWYRQLPEEGLKFMVYLQKENIIDESGMPKERFSAEFPKEGPSILRIQQVVRGDSAAYFCASSPVGGNQPQHFGDGTRLSIL.

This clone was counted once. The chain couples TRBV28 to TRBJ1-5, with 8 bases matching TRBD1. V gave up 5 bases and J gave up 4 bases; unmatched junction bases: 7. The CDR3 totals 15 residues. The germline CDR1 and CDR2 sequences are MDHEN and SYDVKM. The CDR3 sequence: CASSSHGTGNQPQHF. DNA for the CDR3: TGTGCCAGCAGTAGCCATGGGACAGGTAATCAGCCCCAGCATTTT.

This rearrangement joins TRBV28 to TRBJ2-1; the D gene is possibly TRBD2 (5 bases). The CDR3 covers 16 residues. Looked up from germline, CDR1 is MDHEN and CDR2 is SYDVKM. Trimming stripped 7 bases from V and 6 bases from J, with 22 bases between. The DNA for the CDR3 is TGTGCCAGCACCGCCGCGGGCAGCCTGGGGTTCAATGAGCAGTTCTTC. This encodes CASTAAGSLGFNEQFF.

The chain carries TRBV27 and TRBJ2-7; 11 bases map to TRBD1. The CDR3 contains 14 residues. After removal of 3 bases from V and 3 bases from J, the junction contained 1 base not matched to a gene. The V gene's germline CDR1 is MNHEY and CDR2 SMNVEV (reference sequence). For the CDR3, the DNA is TGTGCCAGCAGTTTGGACAGGGGGCACTACGAGCAGTACTTC. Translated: CASSLDRGHYEQYF.

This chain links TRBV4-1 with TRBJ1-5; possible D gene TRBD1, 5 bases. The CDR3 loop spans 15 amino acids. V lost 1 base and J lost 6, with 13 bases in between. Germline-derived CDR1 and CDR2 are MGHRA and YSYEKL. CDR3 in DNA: TGCGCCAGCAGCCAAGGTTCAGGGATCGGTCAGCCCCAGCATTTT. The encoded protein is CASSQGSGIGQPQHF.

The CDR3 loop is CASSEGPTGELFF. CDR3 coding DNA: TGCGCCAGCAGTGAGGGCCCCACCGGGGAGCTGTTTTTT. The chain carries TRBV10-2 and TRBJ2-2; D gene uncertain. The germline gives CDR1 WSHSY, CDR2 SAAADI. V was clipped by 2 bases and J by 4 bases, with 5 bases between them. The CDR3 is 13 residues long.

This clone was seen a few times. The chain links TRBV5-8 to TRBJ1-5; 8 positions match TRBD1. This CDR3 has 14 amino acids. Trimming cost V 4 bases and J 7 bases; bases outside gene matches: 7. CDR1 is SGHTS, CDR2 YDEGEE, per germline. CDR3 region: CASSRRQGSQPQHF. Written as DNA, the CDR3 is TGTGCCAGCAGCCGCCGACAGGGGTCCCAGCCCCAGCATTTT.

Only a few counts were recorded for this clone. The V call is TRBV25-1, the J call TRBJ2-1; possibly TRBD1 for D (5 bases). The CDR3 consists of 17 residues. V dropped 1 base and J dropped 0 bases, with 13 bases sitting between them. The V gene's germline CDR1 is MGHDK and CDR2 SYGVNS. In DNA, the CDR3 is TGTGCCAGCAGTGAATTCCAGGGAATGGGCTCCTACAATGAGCAGTTCTTC. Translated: CASSEFQGMGSYNEQFF.

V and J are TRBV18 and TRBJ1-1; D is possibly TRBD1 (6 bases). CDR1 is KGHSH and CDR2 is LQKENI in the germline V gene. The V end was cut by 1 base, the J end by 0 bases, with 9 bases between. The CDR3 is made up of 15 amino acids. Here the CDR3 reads CASSPHRDMNTEAFF. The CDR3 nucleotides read TGTGCCAGCTCACCACACAGGGATATGAACACTGAAGCTTTCTTT.

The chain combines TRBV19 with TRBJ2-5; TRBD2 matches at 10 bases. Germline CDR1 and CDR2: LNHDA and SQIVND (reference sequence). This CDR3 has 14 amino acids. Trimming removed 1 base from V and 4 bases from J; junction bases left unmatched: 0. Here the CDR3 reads CASSIGLAGETQYF. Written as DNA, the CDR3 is TGTGCCAGTAGTATAGGACTAGCGGGAGAGACCCAGTACTTC.

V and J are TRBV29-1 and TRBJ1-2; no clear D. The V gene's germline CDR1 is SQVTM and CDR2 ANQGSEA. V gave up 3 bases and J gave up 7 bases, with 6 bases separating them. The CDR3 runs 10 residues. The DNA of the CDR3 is TGCAGCGTTGAGGAGGCTGGCTACACCTTC. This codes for CSVEEAGYTF.

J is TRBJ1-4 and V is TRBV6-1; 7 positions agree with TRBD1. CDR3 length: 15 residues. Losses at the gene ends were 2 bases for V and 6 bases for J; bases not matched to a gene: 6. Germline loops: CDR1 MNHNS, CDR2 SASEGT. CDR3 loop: CASSELTGPDEKLFF. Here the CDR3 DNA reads TGTGCCAGCAGTGAACTGACAGGGCCCGATGAAAAACTGTTTTTT.

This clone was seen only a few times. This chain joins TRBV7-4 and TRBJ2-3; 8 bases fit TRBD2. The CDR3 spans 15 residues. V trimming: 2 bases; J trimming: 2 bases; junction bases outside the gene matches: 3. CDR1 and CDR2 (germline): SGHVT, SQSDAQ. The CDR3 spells CASSLRAGATDTQYF. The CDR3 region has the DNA TGTGCCAGCAGCTTACGAGCGGGGGCCACAGATACGCAGTATTTT.

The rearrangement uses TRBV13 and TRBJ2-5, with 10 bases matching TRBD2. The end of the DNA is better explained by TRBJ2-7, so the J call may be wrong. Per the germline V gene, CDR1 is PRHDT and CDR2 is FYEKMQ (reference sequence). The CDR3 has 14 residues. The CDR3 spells CASSPSGGIYEQYF. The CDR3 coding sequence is TGTGCCAGCAGCCCTAGCGGGGGAATCTACGAGCAGTACTTC.

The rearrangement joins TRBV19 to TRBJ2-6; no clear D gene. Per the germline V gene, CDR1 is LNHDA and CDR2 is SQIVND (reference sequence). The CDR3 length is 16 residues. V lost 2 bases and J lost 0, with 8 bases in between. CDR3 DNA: TGTGCCAGTAGTATACGAAGCAACTCTGGGGCCAACGTCCTGACTTTC. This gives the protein CASSIRSNSGANVLTF.

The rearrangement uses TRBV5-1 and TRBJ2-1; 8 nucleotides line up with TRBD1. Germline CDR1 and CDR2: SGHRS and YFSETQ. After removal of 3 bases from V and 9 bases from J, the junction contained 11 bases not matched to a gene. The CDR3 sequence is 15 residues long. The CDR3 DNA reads TGCGCCAGCAGCTACCTGACAGGGGTAAGCTCTGAGCAGTTCTTC. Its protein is CASSYLTGVSSEQFF.

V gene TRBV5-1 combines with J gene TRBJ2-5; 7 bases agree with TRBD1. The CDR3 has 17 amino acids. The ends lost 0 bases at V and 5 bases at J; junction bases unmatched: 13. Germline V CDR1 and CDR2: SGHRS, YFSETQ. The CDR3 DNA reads TGCGCCAGCAGCTTGGCCGCGCCCAACAGGGGACCTGAGACCCAGTACTTC. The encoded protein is CASSLAAPNRGPETQYF.

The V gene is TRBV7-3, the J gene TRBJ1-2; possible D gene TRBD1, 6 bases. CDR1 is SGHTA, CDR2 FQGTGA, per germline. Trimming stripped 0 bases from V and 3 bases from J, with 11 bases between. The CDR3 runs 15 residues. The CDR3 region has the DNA TGTGCCAGCAGCTTAACAGGGGGTGAATACTATGGCTACACCTTC. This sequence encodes CASSLTGGEYYGYTF.

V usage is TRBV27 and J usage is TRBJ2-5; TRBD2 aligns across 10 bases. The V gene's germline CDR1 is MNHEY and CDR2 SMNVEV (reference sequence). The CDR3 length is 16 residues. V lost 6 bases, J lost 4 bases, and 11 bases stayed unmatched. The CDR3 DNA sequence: TGTGCCAGCAGAACCCTAGCGGGGGTAAGAGGAGAGACCCAGTACTTC. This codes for CASRTLAGVRGETQYF.

This chain's CDR3 is CASSSLRFYEQYF. Here the CDR3 DNA reads TGTGCCAGCAGCAGCCTGAGGTTCTACGAGCAGTACTTC. This chain connects TRBV21-1 to TRBJ2-7; TRBD2, as called in the table, went unchecked against the DNA. TRBV21-1 is termed a pseudogene. This CDR3 spans 13 amino acids.